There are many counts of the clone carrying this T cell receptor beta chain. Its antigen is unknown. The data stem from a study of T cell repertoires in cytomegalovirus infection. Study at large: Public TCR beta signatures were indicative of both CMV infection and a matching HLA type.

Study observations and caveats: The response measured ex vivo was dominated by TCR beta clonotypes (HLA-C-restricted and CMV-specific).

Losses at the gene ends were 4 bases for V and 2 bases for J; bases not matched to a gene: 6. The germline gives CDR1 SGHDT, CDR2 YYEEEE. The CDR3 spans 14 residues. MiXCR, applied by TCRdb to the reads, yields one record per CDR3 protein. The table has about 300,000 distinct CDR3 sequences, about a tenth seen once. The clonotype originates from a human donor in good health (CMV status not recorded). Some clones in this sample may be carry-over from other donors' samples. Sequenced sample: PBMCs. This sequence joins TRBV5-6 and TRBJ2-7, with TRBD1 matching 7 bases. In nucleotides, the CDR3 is TGTGCCAGCAGCCTTCGGACAGGTGCCTACGAGCAGTACGTC. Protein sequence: CASSLRTGAYEQYV.